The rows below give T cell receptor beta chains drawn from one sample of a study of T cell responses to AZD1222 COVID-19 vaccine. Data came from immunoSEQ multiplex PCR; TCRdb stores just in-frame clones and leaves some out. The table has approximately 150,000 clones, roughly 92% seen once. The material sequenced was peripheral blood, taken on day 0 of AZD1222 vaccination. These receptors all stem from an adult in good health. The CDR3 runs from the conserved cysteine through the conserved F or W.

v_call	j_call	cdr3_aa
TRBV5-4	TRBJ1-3	CASSLAGNSGNTIYF
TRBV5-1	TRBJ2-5	CASSYSGGKQETQYF
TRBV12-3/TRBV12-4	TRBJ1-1	CASSPDSTEAFF
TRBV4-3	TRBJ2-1	CASSQGVSGDYNEQFF
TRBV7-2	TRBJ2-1	CASSYARGAVEQFF
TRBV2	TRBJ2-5	CASSESGTGETQYF
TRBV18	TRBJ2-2	CASSPRNTGELFF
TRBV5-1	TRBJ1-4	CASSWRTGAQGEKLFF
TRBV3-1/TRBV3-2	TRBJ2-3	CASSHPQQGRAQYF
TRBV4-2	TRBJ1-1	CASSEGQGSTEAFF
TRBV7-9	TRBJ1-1	CASSLGQWNTEAFF
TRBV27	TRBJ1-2	CASSRHGEYGYTF
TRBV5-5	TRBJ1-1	CASSFTGSAEAFF
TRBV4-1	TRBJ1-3	CASSQVAGWSGNTIYF
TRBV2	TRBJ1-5	CASSGGISSNQPQHF
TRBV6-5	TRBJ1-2	CASSPTVNYGYTF
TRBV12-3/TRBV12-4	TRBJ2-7	CASSLQVGVEQYF
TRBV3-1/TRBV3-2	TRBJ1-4	CASSQGWREKLFF
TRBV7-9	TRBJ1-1	CASSLPGQGWTEAFF
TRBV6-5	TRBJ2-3	CASRWTSQGTDTQYF
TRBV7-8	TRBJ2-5	CASSLPHRGETQYF
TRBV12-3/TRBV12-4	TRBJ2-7	CASSLFGEQYF
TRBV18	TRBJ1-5	CASSQLDGSNQPQHF
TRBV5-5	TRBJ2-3	CASSFYRAGTDTQYF
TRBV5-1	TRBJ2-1	CASSWGLAGENEQFF
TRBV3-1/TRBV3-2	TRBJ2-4	CASRGTGAKNIQYF
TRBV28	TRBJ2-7	CASQALGQGSYEQYF
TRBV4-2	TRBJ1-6	CASSQDLPLSSPLHF
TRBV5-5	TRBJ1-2	CASSLTPPGGGYTF
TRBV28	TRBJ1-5	CASSLRPGGSGQPQHF
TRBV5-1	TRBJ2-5	CASSLGYRGQETQYF
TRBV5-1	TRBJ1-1	CASSLGDTEAFF
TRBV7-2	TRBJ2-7	CASSLVQRGGSDEQYF
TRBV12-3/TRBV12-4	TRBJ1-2	CASSSDERGYTF
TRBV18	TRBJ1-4	CASSPRAPVTGESNEKLFF
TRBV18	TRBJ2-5	CASSPQDGETQYF
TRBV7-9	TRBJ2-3	CASTQTSGRGSTDTQYF
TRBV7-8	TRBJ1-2	CASSFHRWAYGYTF
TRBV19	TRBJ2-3	CASSKATGSPDTQYF
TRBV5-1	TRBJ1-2	CASSLGSFYGYTF
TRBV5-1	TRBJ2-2	CASSLVGKEAGELFF
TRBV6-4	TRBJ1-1	CASRTVMNTEAFF
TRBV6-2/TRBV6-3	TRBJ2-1	CASSYWGGGMDEQFF
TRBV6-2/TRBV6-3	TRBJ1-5	CASSFTRYNQPQHF
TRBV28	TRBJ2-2	CASSSPPRGPGELFF
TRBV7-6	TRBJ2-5	CASSYGTGGEETQYF
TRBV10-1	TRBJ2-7	CASSEGGGPPYEQYF
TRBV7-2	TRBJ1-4	CASSPKVATNEKLFF
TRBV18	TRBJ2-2	CASSPVTSGGSTGELFF
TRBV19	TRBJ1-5	CASSLTGYNQPQHF
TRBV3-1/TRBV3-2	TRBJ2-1	CASSQTSGGGGEQFF
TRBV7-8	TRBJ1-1	CASSQPPGKTYETEAFF
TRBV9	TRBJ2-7	CASSVGPGGRYEQYF
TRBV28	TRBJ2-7	CASSTQERGYEQYF
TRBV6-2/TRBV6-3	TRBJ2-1	CASSFSGGRSHNEQFF
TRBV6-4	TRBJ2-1	CASSDGTLSGDEQFF
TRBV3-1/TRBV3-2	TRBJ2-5	CASSLGFQETQYF
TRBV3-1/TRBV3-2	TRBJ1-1	CASSPTLGPRAEAFF
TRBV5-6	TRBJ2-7	CASRGAGGGYEQYF
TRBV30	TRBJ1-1	CARTRGGDTEAFF